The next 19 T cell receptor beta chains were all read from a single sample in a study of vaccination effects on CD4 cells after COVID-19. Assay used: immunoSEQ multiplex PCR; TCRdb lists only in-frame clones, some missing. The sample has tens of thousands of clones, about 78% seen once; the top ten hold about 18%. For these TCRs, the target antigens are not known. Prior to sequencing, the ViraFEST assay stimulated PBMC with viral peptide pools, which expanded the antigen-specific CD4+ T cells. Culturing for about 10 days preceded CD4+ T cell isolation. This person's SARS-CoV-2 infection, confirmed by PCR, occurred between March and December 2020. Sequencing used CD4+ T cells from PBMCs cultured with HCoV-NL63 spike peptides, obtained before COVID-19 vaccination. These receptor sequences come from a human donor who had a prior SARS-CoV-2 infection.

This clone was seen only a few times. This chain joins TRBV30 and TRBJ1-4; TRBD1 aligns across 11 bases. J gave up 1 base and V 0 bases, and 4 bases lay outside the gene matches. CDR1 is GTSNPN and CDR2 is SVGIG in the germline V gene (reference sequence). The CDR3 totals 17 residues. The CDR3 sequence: CAWSVDRGLGTNEKLFF. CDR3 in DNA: TGTGCCTGGAGTGTGGACAGGGGGCTTGGAACTAATGAAAAACTGTTTTTT.

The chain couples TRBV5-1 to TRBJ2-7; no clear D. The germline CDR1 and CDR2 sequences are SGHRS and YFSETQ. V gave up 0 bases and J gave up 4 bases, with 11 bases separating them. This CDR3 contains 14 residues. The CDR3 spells CASSLAPGEYEQYF. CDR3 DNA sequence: TGCGCCAGCAGCTTGGCCCCTGGAGAATACGAGCAGTACTTC.

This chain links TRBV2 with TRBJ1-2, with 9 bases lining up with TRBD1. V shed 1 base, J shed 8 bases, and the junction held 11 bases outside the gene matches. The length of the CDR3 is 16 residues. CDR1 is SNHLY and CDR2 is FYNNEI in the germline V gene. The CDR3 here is CASSEGGTGKPLGYTF. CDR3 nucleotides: TGTGCCAGCAGTGAAGGAGGGACAGGGAAGCCCTTGGGCTACACCTTC.

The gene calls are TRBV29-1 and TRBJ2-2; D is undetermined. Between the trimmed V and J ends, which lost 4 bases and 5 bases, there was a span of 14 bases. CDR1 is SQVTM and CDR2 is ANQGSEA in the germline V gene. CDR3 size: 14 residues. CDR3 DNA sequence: TGCAGCGTTGTCGATGGGGTTTTTACCGGGGAGCTGTTTTTT. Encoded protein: CSVVDGVFTGELFF.

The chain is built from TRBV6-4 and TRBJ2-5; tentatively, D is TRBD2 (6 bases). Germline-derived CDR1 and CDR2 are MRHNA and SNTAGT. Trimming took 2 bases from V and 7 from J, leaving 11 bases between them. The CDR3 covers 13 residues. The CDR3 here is CASSDDSRGTQYF. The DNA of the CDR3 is TGTGCCAGCAGTGACGATTCGCGGGGGACCCAGTACTTC.

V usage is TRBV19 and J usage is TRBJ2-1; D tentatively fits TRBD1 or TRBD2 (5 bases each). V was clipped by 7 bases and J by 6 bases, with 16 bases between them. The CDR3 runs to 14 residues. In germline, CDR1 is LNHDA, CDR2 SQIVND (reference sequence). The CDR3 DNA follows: TGTGCCAGTAAAACCGGGACCCTCACCAATGAGCAGTTCTTC. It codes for CASKTGTLTNEQFF.

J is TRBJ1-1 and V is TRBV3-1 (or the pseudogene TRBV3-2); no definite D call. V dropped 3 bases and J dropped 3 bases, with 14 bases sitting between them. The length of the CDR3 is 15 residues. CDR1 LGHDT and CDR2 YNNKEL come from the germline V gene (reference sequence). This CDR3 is CASSQGSGDDTEAFF. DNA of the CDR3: TGTGCCAGCAGCCAGGGGTCCGGGGATGACACTGAAGCTTTCTTT.

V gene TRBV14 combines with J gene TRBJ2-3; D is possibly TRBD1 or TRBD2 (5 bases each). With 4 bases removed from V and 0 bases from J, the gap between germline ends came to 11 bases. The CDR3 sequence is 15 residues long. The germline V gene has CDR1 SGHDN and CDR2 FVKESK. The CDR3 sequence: CASSPGPISTDTQYF. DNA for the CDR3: TGTGCCAGCAGCCCGGGACCCATAAGCACAGATACGCAGTATTTT.

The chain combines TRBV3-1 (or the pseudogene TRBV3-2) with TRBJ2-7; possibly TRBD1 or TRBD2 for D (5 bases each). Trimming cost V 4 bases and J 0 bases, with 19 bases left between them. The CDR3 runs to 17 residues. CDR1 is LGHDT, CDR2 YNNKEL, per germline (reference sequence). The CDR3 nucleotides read TGTGCCAGCAGCCGACCTCCGGCCGGGACGAGCTCCTACGAGCAGTACTTC. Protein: CASSRPPAGTSSYEQYF.

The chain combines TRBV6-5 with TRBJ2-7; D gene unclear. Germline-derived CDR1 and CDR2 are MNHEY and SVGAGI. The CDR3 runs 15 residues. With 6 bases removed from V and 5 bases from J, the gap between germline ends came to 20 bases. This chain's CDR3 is CASSRWGGLRDEQYF. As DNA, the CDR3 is TGTGCCAGCAGCAGATGGGGTGGTCTTCGGGACGAGCAGTACTTC.

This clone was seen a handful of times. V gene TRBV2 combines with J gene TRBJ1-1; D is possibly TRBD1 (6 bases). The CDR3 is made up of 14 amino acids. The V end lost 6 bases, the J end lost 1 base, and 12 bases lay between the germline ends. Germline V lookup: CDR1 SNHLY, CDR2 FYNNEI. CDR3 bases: TGTGCCAGCAGACCGAACAGGGAGAACACTGAAGCTTTCTTT. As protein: CASRPNRENTEAFF.

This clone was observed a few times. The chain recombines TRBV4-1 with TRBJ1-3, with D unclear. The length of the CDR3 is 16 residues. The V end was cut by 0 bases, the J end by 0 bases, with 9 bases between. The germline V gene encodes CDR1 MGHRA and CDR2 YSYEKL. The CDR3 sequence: CASSQDDGYSGNTIYF. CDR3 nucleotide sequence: TGCGCCAGCAGCCAAGATGACGGCTACTCTGGAAACACCATATATTTT.

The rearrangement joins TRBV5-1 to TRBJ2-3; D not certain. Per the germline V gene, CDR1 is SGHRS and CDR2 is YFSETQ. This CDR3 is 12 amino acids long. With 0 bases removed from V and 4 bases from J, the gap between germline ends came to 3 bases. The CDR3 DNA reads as TGCGCCAGCAGCTTGGTGGCAGATACGCAGTATTTT. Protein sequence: CASSLVADTQYF.

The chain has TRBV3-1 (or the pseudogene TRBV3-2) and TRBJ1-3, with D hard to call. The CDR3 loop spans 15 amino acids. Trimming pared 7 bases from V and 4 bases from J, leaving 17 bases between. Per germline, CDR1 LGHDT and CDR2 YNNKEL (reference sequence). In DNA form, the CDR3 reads TGTGCCAGCACCAACAACCGGGGAAGGGGAAACACCATATATTTT. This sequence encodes CASTNNRGRGNTIYF.

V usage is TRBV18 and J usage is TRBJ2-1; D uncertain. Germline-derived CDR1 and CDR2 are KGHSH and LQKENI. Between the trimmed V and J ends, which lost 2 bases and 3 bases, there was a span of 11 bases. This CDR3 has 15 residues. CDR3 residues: CASSPRAEHYNEQFF. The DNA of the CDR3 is TGTGCCAGCTCACCAAGGGCGGAACACTACAATGAGCAGTTCTTC. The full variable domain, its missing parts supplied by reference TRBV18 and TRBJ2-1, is NAGVMQNPRHLVRRRGQEARLRCSPMKGHSHVYWYRQLPEEGLKFMVYLQKENIIDESGMPKERFSAEFPKEGPSILRIQQVVRGDSAAYFCASSPRAEHYNEQFFGPGTRLTVL.

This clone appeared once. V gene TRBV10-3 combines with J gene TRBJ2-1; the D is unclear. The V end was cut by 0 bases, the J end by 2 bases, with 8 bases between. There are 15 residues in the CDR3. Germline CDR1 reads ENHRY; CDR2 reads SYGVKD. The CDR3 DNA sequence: TGTGCCATCAGTGAGTCCAACGGCCCCTACAATGAGCAGTTCTTC. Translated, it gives CAISESNGPYNEQFF.

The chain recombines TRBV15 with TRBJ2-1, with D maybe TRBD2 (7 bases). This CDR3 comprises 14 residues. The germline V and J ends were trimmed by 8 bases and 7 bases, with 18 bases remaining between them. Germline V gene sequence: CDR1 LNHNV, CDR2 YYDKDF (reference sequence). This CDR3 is CATGGGVRFNEQFF. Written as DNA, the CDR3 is TGTGCCACCGGCGGGGGCGTAAGGTTTAATGAGCAGTTCTTC.

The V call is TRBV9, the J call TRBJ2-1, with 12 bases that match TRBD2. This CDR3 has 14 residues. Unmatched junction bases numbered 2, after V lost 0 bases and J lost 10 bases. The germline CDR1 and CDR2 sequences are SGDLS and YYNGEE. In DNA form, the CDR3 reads TGTGCCAGCAGCGTAGGACTAGCGGGGGAGGAGCAGTTCTTC. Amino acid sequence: CASSVGLAGEEQFF.

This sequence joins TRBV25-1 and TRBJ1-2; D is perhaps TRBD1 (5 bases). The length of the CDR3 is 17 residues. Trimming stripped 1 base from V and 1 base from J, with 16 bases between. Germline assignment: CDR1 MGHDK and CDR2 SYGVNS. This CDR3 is CASSEFDLMTVNYGYTF. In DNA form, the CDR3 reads TGTGCCAGCAGTGAATTTGATCTGATGACAGTTAACTATGGCTACACCTTC.